This T cell receptor beta chain derives from a study of blood T cell repertoires in COVID-19. Study-wide context: Italy, Spain and the United States were the sources of the convalescent and acute COVID-19 samples. T cells, B-cell-depleted T cells, or PBMCs supplied cDNA or gDNA.

Original data processing: Amplified reference gene primers provided the basis for estimating nucleated cell counts. Libraries were prepared by immunoSEQ multiplex PCR; TCRdb keeps only in-frame clonotypes and omits some of them. V, J and clone size are taken as reported in that table, and D and trimming were inferred from the DNA itself. Of about 74,000 clones in the sample, approximately 86% were seen once. The CDR3 has 14 amino acids. Unmatched junction bases numbered 9, after V lost 8 bases and J lost 7 bases. Germline CDR1 and CDR2: SGHRS and YFSETQ. Source material: peripheral blood. This sequence joins TRBV5-1 and TRBJ1-5; 10 bases match TRBD1. The TCR originated in a woman older than 75 with active or convalescent COVID-19. This CDR3 reads CASSGGTGEQPQHF. CDR3 bases: TGCGCCAGTTCAGGGGGGACAGGGGAACAGCCCCAGCATTTT. Complete variable domain (other parts from reference TRBV5-1 and TRBJ1-5): KAGVTQTPRYLIKTRGQQVTLSCSPISGHRSVSWYQQTPGQGLQFLFEYFSETQRNKGNFPGRFSGRQFSNSRSEMNVSTLELGDSALYLCASSGGTGEQPQHFGDGTRLSIL.